Each of the 17 T cell receptor beta chains below was sequenced from the same sample in a study of CD8 T cells in ankylosing spondylitis. Each CDR3 protein is one row after TCRdb ran MiXCR on the 5' RACE reads. The sample contains tens of thousands of distinct CDR3 sequences, around 25% of which appear only once. The sequenced sample was blood, either unsorted or a sorted T cell fraction (not recorded which). The receptors originated from a male donor with ankylosing spondylitis or in good health (not recorded which).

The chain couples TRBV6-1 to TRBJ2-2; 8 nucleotides match TRBD2. Germline assignment: CDR1 MNHNS and CDR2 SASEGT. The J segment lost 5 bases and the V segment lost 4 bases, leaving 9 bases of the junction unmatched. The CDR3 covers 16 residues. CDR3 protein: CASSAAFQRGTGELFF. The CDR3, as DNA: TGTGCCAGCAGTGCCGCTTTCCAGCGGGGGACCGGGGAGCTGTTTTTT.

V is TRBV6-6 and J is TRBJ1-5; a weak D match, TRBD1 (6 bases). CDR1 is MNHNY, CDR2 SVGAGI, per germline (reference sequence). Trimming took off 5 bases at V and 5 bases at J, with 10 bases between the two ends. The CDR3 is 13 amino acids. DNA for the CDR3: TGTGCCAGCAGTGGGGACAAGGATCAGCCCCAGCATTTT. Translating it yields CASSGDKDQPQHF.

The rearrangement joins TRBV2 to TRBJ2-1; 9 bases fit TRBD2. The CDR3 loop spans 16 amino acids. Germline-derived CDR1 and CDR2 are SNHLY and FYNNEI. Trimming removed 2 bases from V and 3 bases from J; junction bases left unmatched: 5. In DNA, the CDR3 is TGTGCCAGCAGTGAAACTAGCGGGCGCAACTACAATGAGCAGTTCTTC. It encodes CASSETSGRNYNEQFF.

The table lists this clonotype with a few counts. This chain connects TRBV25-1 to TRBJ2-3; possibly TRBD1 for D (6 bases). Germline CDR1 MGHDK, CDR2 SYGVNS. This CDR3 is 17 amino acids long. The germline V and J ends were trimmed by 5 bases and 4 bases, with 22 bases remaining between them. The CDR3 protein is CASSSYLDRRAPDTQYF. In nucleotides, the CDR3 is TGTGCCAGCAGTTCGTACTTAGACAGGCGGGCCCCAGATACGCAGTATTTT.

CDR3 loop: CASSLIGSFDPTGELFF. In DNA, the CDR3 is TGTGCCAGCAGCTTAATTGGGTCTTTTGATCCCACCGGGGAGCTGTTTTTT. This chain joins TRBV7-3 and TRBJ2-2; D is uncertain. The V end lost 1 base, the J end lost 4 bases, and 16 bases lay between the germline ends. The germline CDR1 and CDR2 sequences are SGHTA and FQGTGA. The CDR3 totals 17 residues.

This clonotype was observed a handful of times. This chain joins TRBV10-3 and TRBJ1-2; a weak D match, TRBD1 (5 bases). Germline CDR1 and CDR2: ENHRY and SYGVKD. The CDR3 totals 13 residues. Deletions cut 9 bases from V and 3 bases from J, with 14 bases between. The CDR3 nucleotides are TGTGCCATGGGTGCGGGGCGCGACTATGGCTACACCTTC. Translation gives CAMGAGRDYGYTF.

Many counts were recorded for this clonotype. The chain joins TRBV20-1 to TRBJ1-1, with D maybe TRBD1 (6 bases). Per the germline V gene, CDR1 is DFQATT and CDR2 is SNEGSKA (reference sequence). The V gene lost 5 bases and the J gene lost 11 bases, with 15 bases spanning the gap. The CDR3 spans 11 residues. The CDR3 coding sequence is TGCAGTGCTCCCTGGTTGGGGGCGGCTTTCTTT. Protein product: CSAPWLGAAFF.

This clonotype was recorded many times. The rearrangement joins TRBV5-1 to TRBJ2-1; 8 bases match TRBD2. This CDR3 spans 19 amino acids. Germline V gene sequence: CDR1 SGHRS, CDR2 YFSETQ. V lost 4 bases and J lost 1; bases outside the gene matches: 16. This CDR3 reads CASSLGRGGNLRSYNEQFF. DNA for the CDR3: TGCGCCAGCAGCCTGGGACGCGGGGGGAATTTAAGGTCCTACAATGAGCAGTTCTTC.

This clonotype appeared a few times. V and J are TRBV20-1 and TRBJ2-5, with TRBD2 as a possible D gene (5 bases). The V gene's germline CDR1 is DFQATT and CDR2 SNEGSKA (reference sequence). There are 13 residues in the CDR3. With 6 bases removed from V and 4 bases from J, the gap between germline ends came to 15 bases. The CDR3 DNA reads TGCAGTGCCCAGAGTAGGCTAGCAGAGACCCAGTACTTC. Its translation is CSAQSRLAETQYF.

The chain employs TRBV4-1 and TRBJ2-1; 10 nucleotides line up with TRBD2. In germline, CDR1 is MGHRA, CDR2 YSYEKL. The V gene end was trimmed by 3 bases and the J gene end by 7 bases; junction bases not matched to a gene: 12. This CDR3 contains 17 residues. The CDR3 region has the DNA TGCGCCAGCAGCCACCTAACCGGGACTAGCGAGGGAAATGAGCAGTTCTTC. Amino acid sequence: CASSHLTGTSEGNEQFF.

V usage is TRBV28 and J usage is TRBJ2-7, with TRBD1 matching 9 bases. The CDR3 loop spans 19 amino acids. Unmatched junction bases numbered 19, after V lost 6 bases and J lost 1 base. Per the germline V gene, CDR1 is MDHEN and CDR2 is SYDVKM. The CDR3 reads CASSLLGTQGALGSYEQYV. The CDR3 region has the DNA TGTGCCAGCAGCTTACTAGGGACACAGGGGGCTCTTGGGTCCTACGAGCAGTACGTC.

The rearrangement links TRBV3-1 to TRBJ1-1; D is uncertain. Per the germline V gene, CDR1 is LGHDT and CDR2 is YNNKEL (reference sequence). The V end was cut by 2 bases, the J end by 4 bases, with 8 bases between. The CDR3 is 13 amino acids. CDR3 coding DNA: TGTGCCAGCAGCCAATCATCCAGCACTGAAGCTTTCTTT. Translation gives CASSQSSSTEAFF.

This clonotype was observed many times. This sequence joins TRBV5-6 and TRBJ2-3, with D perhaps given as TRBD1 or TRBD2 (6 bases each). CDR1 and CDR2 (germline): SGHDT, YYEEEE. There are 16 residues in the CDR3. Trimming removed 1 base at V and 3 bases at J, with 15 bases between. Here the CDR3 reads CASSLRGVVGTDTQYF. In DNA, the CDR3 is TGTGCCAGCAGCTTGAGGGGGGTGGTTGGTACAGATACGCAGTATTTT.

The CDR3 region is CASSLAGDLGEQYF. For the CDR3, the DNA is TGCGCCAGCAGCTTGGCGGGAGACCTGGGCGAGCAGTACTTC. This chain connects TRBV5-1 to TRBJ2-7, with a tentative D call TRBD2 (6 bases). Germline V lookup: CDR1 SGHRS, CDR2 YFSETQ. V shed 0 bases and J shed 6 bases, with 13 bases lying between them. The CDR3 sequence is 14 residues long.

The chain employs TRBV5-1 and TRBJ2-7; unclear D gene. V was pared by 3 bases and J by 0 bases, with 13 bases between. Germline V gene data show CDR1 as SGHRS and CDR2 as YFSETQ. This CDR3 has 15 amino acids. CDR3 coding DNA: TGCGCCAGCAGCTATGGTATGGGTTTCTCCTACGAGCAGTACTTC. Translation: CASSYGMGFSYEQYF.

This chain links TRBV5-8 with TRBJ2-1; 10 bases fit TRBD2. The germline CDR1 and CDR2 sequences are SGHTS and YDEGEE. V lost 4 bases, J lost 8 bases, and 15 bases stayed unmatched. This CDR3 has 17 residues. CDR3 nucleotide sequence: TGTGCCAGCAGCCCAACCAGTACTAGCGGGATAGGAGATGAGCAGTTCTTC. As protein: CASSPTSTSGIGDEQFF.

The V call is TRBV20-1, the J call TRBJ1-5, with 8 bases fitting TRBD1. The CDR3 has 16 amino acids. The germline V gene encodes CDR1 DFQATT and CDR2 SNEGSKA (reference sequence). V was clipped by 3 bases and J by 6 bases; unmatched bases: 13. CDR3 protein: CSASKSGGTGFQPQHF. The CDR3 nucleotides read TGCAGTGCTAGTAAGTCCGGCGGGACAGGATTTCAGCCCCAGCATTTT.